This T cell receptor beta chain came from a study of shared clonotypes between healthy human individuals. Profiling relied on immunoSEQ multiplex PCR, and the TCRdb table lists in-frame clones only, not all of them. Of around 690,000 clones listed, around 91% are singletons. V was clipped by 4 bases and J by 6 bases; unmatched bases: 11. Per germline, CDR1 MNHEY and CDR2 SMNVEV (reference sequence). CDR3 length: 16 amino acids. This receptor was identified in a man aged 18 to 35 in good health. Some clones in this sample may be carry-over from other donors' samples. The sequencing input was memory CD8+ T cells from PBMCs. Subset defined: CD45RO+ cells pooled with CCR7-negative TemRA cells. The V call is TRBV27, the J call TRBJ2-1, with 8 positions matching TRBD2. The CDR3 sequence: CASSSPGTSTGNEQFF. The CDR3 DNA follows: TGTGCCAGCAGTTCCCCCGGGACTAGTACTGGCAATGAGCAGTTCTTC.